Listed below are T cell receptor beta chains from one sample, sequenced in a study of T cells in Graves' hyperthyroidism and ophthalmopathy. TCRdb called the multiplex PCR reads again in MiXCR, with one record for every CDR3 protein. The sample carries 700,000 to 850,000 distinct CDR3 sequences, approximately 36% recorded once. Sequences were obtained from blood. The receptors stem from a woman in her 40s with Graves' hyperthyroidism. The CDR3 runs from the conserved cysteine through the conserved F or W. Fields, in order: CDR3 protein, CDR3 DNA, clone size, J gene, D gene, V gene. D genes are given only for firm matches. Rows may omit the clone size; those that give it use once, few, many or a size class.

CDR3: CASSPNRGPEAFF
DNA: TGTGCCAGCAGCCCAAACAGGGGGCCTGAAGCTTTCTTT
size: -
J: TRBJ1-1
D: TRBD1
V: TRBV7-9

CDR3: CASSSDRGEAFF
DNA: TGTGCCAGCAGCTCTGACAGGGGTGAAGCTTTCTTT
size: -
J: TRBJ1-1
D: TRBD1
V: TRBV12-3/TRBV12-4

CDR3: CASTRVTGELFF
DNA: TGTGCCAGTACCCGGGTCACCGGGGAGCTGTTTTTT
size: -
J: TRBJ2-2
D: -
V: TRBV19

CDR3: CASSFAGQLETQYF
DNA: TGTGCCAGCAGCTTCGCGGGACAGTTGGAGACCCAGTACTTC
size: many
J: TRBJ2-5
D: -
V: TRBV7-2

CDR3: CASLGGLNPLGRYTF
DNA: TGTGCCAGCTTGGGGGGGTTGAATCCTCTCGGGCGCTACACCTTC
size: many
J: TRBJ1-2
D: -
V: TRBV12-3/TRBV12-4

CDR3: CASSGGGTDSPYGYTF
DNA: TGTGCCAGCAGTGGGGGGGGGACGGACAGTCCCTATGGCTACACCTTC
size: -
J: TRBJ1-2
D: -
V: TRBV2

CDR3: CATSASIFQPQHF
DNA: TGTGCCACCAGTGCGTCAATCTTTCAGCCCCAGCATTTT
size: many
J: TRBJ1-5
D: -
V: TRBV24-1

CDR3: CASSSSNYEQYF
DNA: TGTGCCAGCTCCTCGTCTAATTACGAGCAGTACTTC
size: -
J: TRBJ2-7
D: -
V: TRBV2

CDR3: CSAVPARVAGYTF
DNA: TGCAGTGCTGTCCCCGCTAGGGTTGCTGGCTACACCTTC
size: few
J: TRBJ1-2
D: -
V: TRBV20-1

CDR3: CSVDTRGYNEAFF
DNA: TGCAGCGTTGACACGAGGGGTTACAATGAAGCTTTCTTT
size: -
J: TRBJ1-1
D: -
V: TRBV29-1

CDR3: CASSARDFTNSPLHF
DNA: TGTGCCAGTAGTGCCCGTGATTTCACTAATTCACCCCTCCACTTT
size: -
J: TRBJ1-6
D: -
V: TRBV19

CDR3: CASSRGQPADNWPLHF
DNA: TGTGCCAGCAGCAGAGGACAGCCCGCTGATAATTGGCCCCTCCACTTT
size: few
J: TRBJ1-6
D: -
V: TRBV12-3/TRBV12-4

CDR3: CASSALGGYTF
DNA: TGTGCCAGCAGCGCACTGGGAGGCTACACCTTC
size: many
J: TRBJ1-2
D: -
V: TRBV7-9

CDR3: CASSSTRGRRDTEAFF
DNA: TGTGCCAGTAGTTCCACACGGGGGAGGAGGGATACTGAAGCTTTCTTT
size: many
J: TRBJ1-1
D: -
V: TRBV19

CDR3: CAGSRDGGHTEAFF
DNA: TGTGCCGGCAGCAGGGACGGGGGACACACTGAAGCTTTCTTT
size: -
J: TRBJ1-1
D: -
V: TRBV10-2

CDR3: CASSLYPPTQHEQYF
DNA: TGTGCCAGCAGTTTATATCCCCCCACGCAACACGAGCAGTACTTC
size: -
J: TRBJ2-7
D: -
V: TRBV11-2

CDR3: CASSLDGIGSSGLHF
DNA: TGTGCCAGCAGCTTGGACGGCATAGGGAGTTCAGGCCTCCACTTT
size: many
J: TRBJ1-6
D: -
V: TRBV5-6

CDR3: CSVRVGGTGKETQYF
DNA: TGCAGCGTGCGTGTGGGGGGGACAGGGAAAGAGACCCAGTACTTC
size: -
J: TRBJ2-5
D: TRBD1
V: TRBV29-1

CDR3: CASSNMPNSPLHF
DNA: TGTGCCAGCAGTAACATGCCAAATTCACCCCTCCACTTT
size: few
J: TRBJ1-6
D: -
V: TRBV25-1

CDR3: CASSFYVGDTEAFF
DNA: TGTGCCAGCAGTTTCTATGTAGGGGACACTGAAGCTTTCTTT
size: once
J: TRBJ1-1
D: -
V: TRBV6-5

CDR3: CASLMKGDTGDQPQHF
DNA: TGCGCCAGCCTTATGAAAGGGGACACCGGGGATCAGCCCCAGCATTTT
size: -
J: TRBJ1-5
D: -
V: TRBV10-1

CDR3: CASSFRQGRGYTF
DNA: TGTGCCAGCAGCTTCCGACAGGGGCGCGGCTACACCTTC
size: many
J: TRBJ1-2
D: TRBD1
V: TRBV7-2

CDR3: CASSLSPVQSSYNSPLHF
DNA: TGCGCCAGCAGCTTGTCGCCAGTCCAAAGCTCCTATAATTCACCCCTCCACTTT
size: -
J: TRBJ1-6
D: -
V: TRBV5-1

CDR3: CASSKAWGANTGELFF
DNA: TGTGCCAGCAGCAAAGCATGGGGGGCCAACACCGGGGAGCTGTTTTTT
size: -
J: TRBJ2-2
D: -
V: TRBV7-2

CDR3: CASSYAVGPGVNTEAFF
DNA: TGTGCCAGCAGTTACGCTGTAGGTCCAGGGGTGAACACTGAAGCTTTCTTC
size: -
J: TRBJ1-1
D: -
V: TRBV10-3

CDR3: CASSREQGFNTEAFF
DNA: TGCGCCAGCAGCCGAGAACAGGGTTTTAACACTGAAGCTTTCTTT
size: -
J: TRBJ1-1
D: -
V: TRBV5-4

CDR3: CASGFGQGRRNTIYF
DNA: TGTGCTAGTGGTTTCGGACAGGGTAGACGGAACACCATATATTTT
size: few
J: TRBJ1-3
D: TRBD1
V: TRBV12-5

CDR3: CASSTGTADYEQYF
DNA: TGTGCCAGCAGCACCGGGACAGCAGACTACGAGCAGTACTTC
size: many
J: TRBJ2-7
D: TRBD1
V: TRBV14

CDR3: CASSLQGAVGGYTF
DNA: TGTGCCAGCAGCTTACAGGGGGCGGTGGGTGGCTACACCTTC
size: few
J: TRBJ1-2
D: TRBD1
V: TRBV7-8

CDR3: CSVREANSNQPQHF
DNA: TGCAGCGTCAGGGAAGCTAATAGCAATCAGCCCCAGCATTTT
size: many
J: TRBJ1-5
D: -
V: TRBV29-1

CDR3: CSVGETGQGWEQYF
DNA: TGCAGCGTTGGAGAGACGGGACAGGGTTGGGAGCAGTACTTC
size: many
J: TRBJ2-7
D: TRBD1
V: TRBV29-1

CDR3: CASSPRTRVGQETQYF
DNA: TGCGCCAGCAGCCCCCGTACCAGGGTCGGCCAAGAGACCCAGTACTTC
size: many
J: TRBJ2-5
D: -
V: TRBV4-1

CDR3: CAIRQEGHEKLFF
DNA: TGTGCCATCCGACAGGAGGGCCATGAAAAACTGTTTTTT
size: few
J: TRBJ1-4
D: -
V: TRBV6-5

CDR3: CASDRLVGTPNYGYTF
DNA: TGTGCCAGCGATAGGTTAGTCGGGACTCCTAACTATGGCTACACCTTC
size: many
J: TRBJ1-2
D: -
V: TRBV9

CDR3: CASGRGLTF
DNA: TGTGCCAGTGGCAGGGGCCTGACTTTC
size: -
J: TRBJ2-6
D: -
V: TRBV6-1

CDR3: CASSQGPSVTGELFF
DNA: TGTGCCAGCAGCCAAGGCCCTAGCGTCACCGGGGAGCTGTTTTTT
size: few
J: TRBJ2-2
D: -
V: TRBV7-2

CDR3: CATSGSGGGFYTGELFF
DNA: TGTGCCACCAGTGGGTCAGGGGGCGGATTTTACACCGGGGAGCTGTTTTTT
size: many
J: TRBJ2-2
D: TRBD1
V: TRBV24-1

CDR3: CASSEVGTGPTGELFF
DNA: TGTGCCAGCAGTGAAGTGGGGACAGGGCCCACCGGGGAGCTGTTTTTT
size: -
J: TRBJ2-2
D: TRBD1
V: TRBV25-1

CDR3: CASSLADSLQGGTEAFF
DNA: TGTGCCAGCAGCTTAGCTGACTCTTTGCAGGGGGGCACTGAAGCTTTCTTT
size: -
J: TRBJ1-1
D: TRBD1
V: TRBV7-2

CDR3: CSAYLGDAGRSGNTIYF
DNA: TGCAGCGCATACCTGGGTGATGCCGGACGCTCTGGAAACACCATATATTTT
size: many
J: TRBJ1-3
D: -
V: TRBV29-1

CDR3: CASSPTTGGRAEAFF
DNA: TGTGCCAGCAGTCCCACTACAGGGGGCAGGGCTGAAGCTTTCTTT
size: many
J: TRBJ1-1
D: TRBD1
V: TRBV2

CDR3: CATSSQGGNQPQHF
DNA: TGTGCCACCTCGTCGCAGGGGGGCAATCAGCCCCAGCATTTT
size: -
J: TRBJ1-5
D: TRBD1
V: TRBV24-1

CDR3: CSVSSDDGEGETQYF
DNA: TGCAGCGTTAGCAGTGATGACGGGGAAGGGGAGACCCAGTACTTC
size: -
J: TRBJ2-5
D: -
V: TRBV29-1

CDR3: CASSPVRGLNIGGLFF
DNA: TGTGCCAGCAGCCCCGTTCGGGGACTGAACATCGGGGGGCTGTTTTTT
size: -
J: TRBJ2-2
D: -
V: TRBV7-3

CDR3: CASSEELFF
DNA: TGTGCCAGCAGCGAGGAGCTGTTTTTT
size: few
J: TRBJ2-2
D: -
V: TRBV5-6

CDR3: CASSLGVWGARRTEAFF
DNA: TGTGCCAGCAGCTTAGGGGTGTGGGGGGCTAGGAGGACTGAAGCTTTCTTT
size: -
J: TRBJ1-1
D: -
V: TRBV11-2

CDR3: CASTAGTPEGYTF
DNA: TGCGCCAGCACCGCCGGGACTCCGGAGGGCTACACCTTC
size: many
J: TRBJ1-2
D: -
V: TRBV10-1

CDR3: CAISESGGLCEQYF
DNA: TGTGCCATCAGTGAGTCCGGCGGCCTCTGCGAGCAGTACTTC
size: -
J: TRBJ2-7
D: -
V: TRBV10-3

CDR3: CASSSQGGNEQFF
DNA: TGTGCCAGCAGCTCACAGGGAGGCAATGAGCAGTTCTTC
size: -
J: TRBJ2-1
D: -
V: TRBV7-9

CDR3: CASTFARGTEAFF
DNA: TGTGCCAGCACCTTTGCAAGAGGCACTGAAGCTTTCTTT
size: few
J: TRBJ1-1
D: -
V: TRBV6-2/TRBV6-3

CDR3: CASSPPRASLNTEAFF
DNA: TGCGCCAGCAGCCCCCCCCGCGCATCGTTGAACACTGAAGCTTTCTTT
size: -
J: TRBJ1-1
D: -
V: TRBV9

CDR3: CASSLGLITDTQYF
DNA: TGTGCCAGCAGCTTAGGCCTAATCACAGATACGCAGTATTTT
size: once
J: TRBJ2-3
D: -
V: TRBV11-3

CDR3: CASSAPGDPHEQYF
DNA: TGTGCCAGCAGCGCCCCAGGGGACCCCCACGAGCAGTACTTC
size: few
J: TRBJ2-7
D: -
V: TRBV6-1

CDR3: CASSITANSGSAFF
DNA: TGTGCCAGCAGTATAACCGCTAACTCAGGGTCAGCTTTCTTT
size: few
J: TRBJ1-1
D: -
V: TRBV6-4

CDR3: CATSLLAGESDTQYF
DNA: TGTGCCACCAGCTTACTAGCGGGAGAATCCGATACGCAGTATTTT
size: -
J: TRBJ2-3
D: TRBD2
V: TRBV15

CDR3: CASTIPRYSNQPQHF
DNA: TGTGCCAGTACCATCCCCAGATATAGCAATCAGCCCCAGCATTTT
size: many
J: TRBJ1-5
D: -
V: TRBV19

CDR3: CASSQRVTEAFF
DNA: TGTGCCAGCAGCCAAAGGGTCACTGAAGCTTTCTTT
size: many
J: TRBJ1-1
D: -
V: TRBV4-2

CDR3: CASSFPHDGGGYTF
DNA: TGTGCCAGCAGCTTTCCCCACGACGGGGGTGGCTACACCTTC
size: few
J: TRBJ1-2
D: -
V: TRBV5-5

CDR3: CASSQAGAGMPEQYF
DNA: TGTGCCAGCAGCCAAGCCGGGGCAGGGATGCCCGAGCAGTACTTC
size: -
J: TRBJ2-7
D: -
V: TRBV2

CDR3: CASGGRQGAFEQYF
DNA: TGTGCCAGCGGGGGGAGACAGGGGGCCTTCGAGCAGTACTTC
size: few
J: TRBJ2-7
D: TRBD1
V: TRBV6-1